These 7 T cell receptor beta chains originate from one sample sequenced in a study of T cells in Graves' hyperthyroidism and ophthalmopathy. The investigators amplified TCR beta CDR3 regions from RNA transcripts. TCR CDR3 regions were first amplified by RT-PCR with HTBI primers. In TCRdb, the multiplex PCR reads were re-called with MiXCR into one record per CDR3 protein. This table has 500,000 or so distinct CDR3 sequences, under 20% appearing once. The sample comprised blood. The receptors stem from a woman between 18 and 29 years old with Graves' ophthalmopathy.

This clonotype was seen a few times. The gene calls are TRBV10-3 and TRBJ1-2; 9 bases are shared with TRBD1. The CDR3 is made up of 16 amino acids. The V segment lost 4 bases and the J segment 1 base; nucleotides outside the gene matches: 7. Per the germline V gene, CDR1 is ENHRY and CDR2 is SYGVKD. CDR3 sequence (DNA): TGTGCCATCAGTGGCCGGACAGGGGACTTTAACTATGGCTACACCTTC. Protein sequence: CAISGRTGDFNYGYTF.

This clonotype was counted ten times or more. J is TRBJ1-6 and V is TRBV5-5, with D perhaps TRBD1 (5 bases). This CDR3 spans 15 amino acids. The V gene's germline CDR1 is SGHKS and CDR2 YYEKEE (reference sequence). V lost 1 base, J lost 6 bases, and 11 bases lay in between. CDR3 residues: CASSLLQGVNSPLHF. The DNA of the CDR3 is TGTGCCAGCAGCTTGTTGCAGGGCGTTAATTCACCCCTCCACTTT.

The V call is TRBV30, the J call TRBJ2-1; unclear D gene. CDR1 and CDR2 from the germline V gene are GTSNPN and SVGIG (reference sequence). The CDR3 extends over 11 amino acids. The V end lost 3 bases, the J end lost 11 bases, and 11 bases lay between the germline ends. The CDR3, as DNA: TGTGCCTGGAGATCCGTACGCCAGCAGTTCTTC. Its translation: CAWRSVRQQFF.

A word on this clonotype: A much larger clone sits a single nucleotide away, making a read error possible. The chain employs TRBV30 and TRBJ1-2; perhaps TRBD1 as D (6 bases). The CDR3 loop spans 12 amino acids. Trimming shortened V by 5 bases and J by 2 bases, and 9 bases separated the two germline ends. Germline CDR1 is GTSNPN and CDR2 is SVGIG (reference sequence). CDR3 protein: CAWADSNYGYTF. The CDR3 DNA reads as TGTGCCTGGGCGGACAGCAACTATGGCTACACCTTC.

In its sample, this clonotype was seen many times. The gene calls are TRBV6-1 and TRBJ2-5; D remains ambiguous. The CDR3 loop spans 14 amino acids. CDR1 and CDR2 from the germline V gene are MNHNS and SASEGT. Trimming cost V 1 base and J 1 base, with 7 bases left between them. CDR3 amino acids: CASSEGWGQETQYF. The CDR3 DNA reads TGTGCCAGCAGTGAAGGGTGGGGCCAAGAGACCCAGTACTTC.

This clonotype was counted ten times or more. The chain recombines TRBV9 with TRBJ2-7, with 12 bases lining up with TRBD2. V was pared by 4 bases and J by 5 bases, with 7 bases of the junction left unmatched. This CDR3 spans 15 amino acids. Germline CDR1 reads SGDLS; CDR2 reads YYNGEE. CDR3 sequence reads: CASSPRLAGDNEQYF. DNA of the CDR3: TGTGCCAGCAGCCCCCGACTAGCGGGAGATAACGAGCAGTACTTC.

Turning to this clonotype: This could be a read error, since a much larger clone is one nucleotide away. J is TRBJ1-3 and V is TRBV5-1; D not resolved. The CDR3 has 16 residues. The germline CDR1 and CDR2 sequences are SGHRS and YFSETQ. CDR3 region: CASSFTAGYSVNTIYF. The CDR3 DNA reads TGCGCCAGCAGCTTCACAGCCGGATACTCTGTAAACACCATATATTTT.